The present T cell receptor beta chain was sequenced within a study of identical twins. This CDR3 is 15 amino acids long. V was shortened by 4 bases and J by 0 bases, with 8 bases between the two germline ends. Per the germline V gene, CDR1 is SGHDT and CDR2 is YYEEEE. Concerning this clonotype: Its target is not known.

TCRdb reanalysed the 5' RACE reads using MiXCR and keeps one entry per CDR3 protein. This sample has hundreds of thousands of distinct CDR3 sequences, with around 15% found just once. General study findings and limits: Whereas memory repertoires showed no such difference, abundant cord blood beta clonotypes carried fewer insertions.

The sample comprised memory (CD45RO+) T cells sorted from blood. The chain recombines TRBV5-6 with TRBJ2-6, with D hard to call. This receptor was obtained from a woman aged 18-30 years in good health. The CDR3 nucleotides read TGTGCCAGCAGCCATGCTAGCTCTGGGGCCAACGTCCTGACTTTC. It codes for CASSHASSGANVLTF.